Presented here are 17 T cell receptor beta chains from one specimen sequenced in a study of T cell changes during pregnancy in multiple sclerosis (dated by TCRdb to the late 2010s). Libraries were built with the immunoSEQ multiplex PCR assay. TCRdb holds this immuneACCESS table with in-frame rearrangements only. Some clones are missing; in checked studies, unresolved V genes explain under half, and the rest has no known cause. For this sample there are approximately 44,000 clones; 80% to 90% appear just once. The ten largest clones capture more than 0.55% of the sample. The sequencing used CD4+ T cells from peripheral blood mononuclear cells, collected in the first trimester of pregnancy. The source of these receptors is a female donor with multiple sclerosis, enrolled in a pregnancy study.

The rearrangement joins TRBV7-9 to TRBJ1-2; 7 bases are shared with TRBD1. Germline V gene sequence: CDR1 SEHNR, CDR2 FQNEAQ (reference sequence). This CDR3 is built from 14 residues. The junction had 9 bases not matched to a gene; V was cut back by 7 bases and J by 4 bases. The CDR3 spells CASTSVDRLYGYTF. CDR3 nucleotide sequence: TGTGCCAGCACCAGCGTGGACAGGCTCTATGGCTACACCTTC.

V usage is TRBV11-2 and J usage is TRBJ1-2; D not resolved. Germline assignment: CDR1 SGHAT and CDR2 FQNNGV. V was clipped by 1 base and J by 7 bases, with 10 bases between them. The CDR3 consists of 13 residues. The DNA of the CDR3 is TGTGCCAGCAGCTTAGTGGGCCTGCTTGGCTACACCTTC. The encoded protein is CASSLVGLLGYTF. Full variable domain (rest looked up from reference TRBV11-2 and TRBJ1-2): EAGVAQSPRYKIIEKRQSVAFWCNPISGHATLYWYQQILGQGPKLLIQFQNNGVVDDSQLPKDRFSAERLKGVDSTLKIQPAKLEDSAVYLCASSLVGLLGYTFGSGTRLTVV.

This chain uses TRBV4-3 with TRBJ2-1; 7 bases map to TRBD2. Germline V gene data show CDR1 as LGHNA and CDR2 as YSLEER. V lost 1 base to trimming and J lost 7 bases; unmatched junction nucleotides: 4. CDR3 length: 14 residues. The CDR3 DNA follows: TGCGCCAGCAGCCAAGTGGCGGGAGTGAATGAGCAGTTCTTC. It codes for CASSQVAGVNEQFF.

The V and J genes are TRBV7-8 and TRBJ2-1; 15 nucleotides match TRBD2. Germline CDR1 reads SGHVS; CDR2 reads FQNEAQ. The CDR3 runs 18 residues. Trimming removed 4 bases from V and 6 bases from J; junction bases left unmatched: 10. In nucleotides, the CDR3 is TGTGCCAGCAGCTGGAATCTCCGGACTAGCGGGGGGGGCAATGAGCAGTTCTTC. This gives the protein CASSWNLRTSGGGNEQFF.

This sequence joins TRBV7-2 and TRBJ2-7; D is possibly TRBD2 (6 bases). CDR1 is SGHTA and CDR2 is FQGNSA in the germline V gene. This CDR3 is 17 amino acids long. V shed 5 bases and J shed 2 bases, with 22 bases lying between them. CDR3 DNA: TGTGCCAGCAGCCCCCCTTCCCCGGGACTCCTAACCTACGAGCAGTACTTC. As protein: CASSPPSPGLLTYEQYF.

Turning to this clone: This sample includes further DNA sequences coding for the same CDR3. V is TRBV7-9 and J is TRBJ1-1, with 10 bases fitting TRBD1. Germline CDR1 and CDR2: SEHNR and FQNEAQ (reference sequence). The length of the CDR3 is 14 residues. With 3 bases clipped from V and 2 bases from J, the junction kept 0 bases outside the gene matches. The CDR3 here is CASSLTGGNTEAFF. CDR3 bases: TGTGCCAGCAGCTTGACAGGGGGCAACACTGAAGCTTTCTTT.

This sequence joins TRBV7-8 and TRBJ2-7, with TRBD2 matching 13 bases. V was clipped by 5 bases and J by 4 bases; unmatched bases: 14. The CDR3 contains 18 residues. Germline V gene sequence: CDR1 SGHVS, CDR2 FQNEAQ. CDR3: CASSRTRTSGSKKYEQYF. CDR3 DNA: TGTGCCAGCAGCCGCACCCGGACTAGCGGGAGTAAAAAATACGAGCAGTACTTC.

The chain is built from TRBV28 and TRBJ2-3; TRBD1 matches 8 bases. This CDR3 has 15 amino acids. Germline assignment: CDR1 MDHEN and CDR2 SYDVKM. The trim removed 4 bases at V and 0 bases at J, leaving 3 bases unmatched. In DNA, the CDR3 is TGTGCCAGCAGTTCGACAGGGGATAGCACAGATACGCAGTATTTT. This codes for CASSSTGDSTDTQYF.

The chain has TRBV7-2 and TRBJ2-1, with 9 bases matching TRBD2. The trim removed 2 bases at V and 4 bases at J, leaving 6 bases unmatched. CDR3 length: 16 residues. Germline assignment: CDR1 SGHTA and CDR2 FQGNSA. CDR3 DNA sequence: TGTGCCAGCAGCTTAAGTGTAGCGGGGGCTTACAATGAGCAGTTCTTC. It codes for CASSLSVAGAYNEQFF.

Written as DNA, the CDR3 is TGTGCCAGCAGCGTTCAGCCTAGCGGGACCGATGAGCAGTTCTTC. The encoded protein is CASSVQPSGTDEQFF. V usage is TRBV9 and J usage is TRBJ2-1, with 9 bases fitting TRBD2. This CDR3 has 15 amino acids. Germline V lookup: CDR1 SGDLS, CDR2 YYNGEE. Trimming removed 2 bases from V and 8 bases from J; junction bases left unmatched: 8.

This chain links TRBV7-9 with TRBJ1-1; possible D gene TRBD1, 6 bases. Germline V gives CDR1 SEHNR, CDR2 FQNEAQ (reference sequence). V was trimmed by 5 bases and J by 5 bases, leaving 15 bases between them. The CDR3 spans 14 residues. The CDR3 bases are TGTGCCAGCAGCCGCGGACAGCTGAGGACTGAAGCTTTCTTT. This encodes CASSRGQLRTEAFF.

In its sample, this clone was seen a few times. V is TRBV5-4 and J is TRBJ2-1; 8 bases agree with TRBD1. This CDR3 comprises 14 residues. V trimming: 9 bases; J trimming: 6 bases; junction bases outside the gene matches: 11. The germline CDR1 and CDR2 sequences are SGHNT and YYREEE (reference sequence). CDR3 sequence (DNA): TGTGCCACCCATAACCCCGACAGGGGCAATGAGCAGTTCTTC. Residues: CATHNPDRGNEQFF.

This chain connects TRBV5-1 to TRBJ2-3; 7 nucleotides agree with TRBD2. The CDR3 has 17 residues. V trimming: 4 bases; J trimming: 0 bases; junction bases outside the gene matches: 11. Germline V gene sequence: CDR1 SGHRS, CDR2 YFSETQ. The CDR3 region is CASSPTMGSGSTDTQYF. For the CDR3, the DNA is TGCGCCAGCAGCCCCACGATGGGTAGCGGGAGCACAGATACGCAGTATTTT.

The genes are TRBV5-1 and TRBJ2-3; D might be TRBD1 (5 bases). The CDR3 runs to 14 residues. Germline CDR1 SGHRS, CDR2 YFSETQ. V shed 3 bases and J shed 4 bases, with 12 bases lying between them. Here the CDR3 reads CASSSGRVPDTQYF. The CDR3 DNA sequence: TGCGCCAGCAGCTCCGGCAGGGTGCCAGATACGCAGTATTTT.

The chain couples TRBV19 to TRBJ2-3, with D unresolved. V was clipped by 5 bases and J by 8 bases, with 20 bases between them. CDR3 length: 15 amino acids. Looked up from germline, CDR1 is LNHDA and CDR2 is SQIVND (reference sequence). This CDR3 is CASSSSERSTGTQYF. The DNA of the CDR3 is TGTGCCAGTAGTTCGAGCGAGAGAAGTACGGGTACGCAGTATTTT.

The CDR3: CASSDPGLSGSHLNTGELFF. CDR3 DNA sequence: TGTGCCAGCAGTGACCCCGGACTAAGCGGGAGTCACCTTAACACCGGGGAGCTGTTTTTT. The rearrangement uses TRBV6-1 and TRBJ2-2; 8 nucleotides match TRBD2. This CDR3 contains 20 residues. V shed 3 bases and J 2 bases; nucleotides not matched to a gene: 17. In germline, CDR1 is MNHNS, CDR2 SASEGT.

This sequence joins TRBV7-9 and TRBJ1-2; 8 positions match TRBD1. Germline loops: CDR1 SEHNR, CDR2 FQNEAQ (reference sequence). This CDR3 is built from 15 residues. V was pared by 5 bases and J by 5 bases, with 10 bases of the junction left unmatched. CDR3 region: CASSPRTGLGYGYTF. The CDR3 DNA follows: TGTGCCAGCAGCCCCCGGACAGGGTTGGGTTATGGCTACACCTTC. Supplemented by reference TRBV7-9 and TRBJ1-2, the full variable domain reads DTGVSQNPRHKITKRGQNVTFRCDPISEHNRLYWYRQTLGQGPEFLTYFQNEAQLEKSRLLSDRFSAERPKGSFSTLEIQRTEQGDSAMYLCASSPRTGLGYGYTFGSGTRLTVV.